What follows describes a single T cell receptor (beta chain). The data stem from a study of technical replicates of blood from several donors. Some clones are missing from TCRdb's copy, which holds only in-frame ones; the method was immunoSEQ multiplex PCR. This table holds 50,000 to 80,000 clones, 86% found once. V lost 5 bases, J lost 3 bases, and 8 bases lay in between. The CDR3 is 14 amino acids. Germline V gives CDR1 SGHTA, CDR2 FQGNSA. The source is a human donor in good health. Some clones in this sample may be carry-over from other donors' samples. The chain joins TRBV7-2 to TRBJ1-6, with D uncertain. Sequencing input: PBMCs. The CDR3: CASSLGDYNSPLHF. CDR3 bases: TGTGCCAGCAGCCTCGGGGACTATAATTCACCCCTCCACTTT.